This is a list of T cell receptor beta chains from one sample in a study of cytomegalovirus exposure and HLA in healthy donors. Only in-frame clones appear in the TCRdb table, and some are missing; sequencing was by immunoSEQ multiplex PCR. The sample lists about 120,000 clones; roughly 15% were seen once. What was sequenced was PBMCs. The origin of the receptors is a female donor in good health and CMV-seropositive. CDR3s include the opening cysteine and the closing phenylalanine or tryptophan. The D gene is left open where the match is weak. Only some rows state a clone size, as once, few, many or a class for expanded clones.

>TRBV7-2|NA|TRBJ2-5|TRBD2
TGTGCCAGCAGCTTTCAGGGACTAGCGGTGGGAGAGACCCAGTACTTC
CASSFQGLAVGETQYF
>TRBV7-9|few|TRBJ2-3|TRBD2
TGTGCCAGCAGCTCACTAGCGCCAGATACGCAGTATTTT
CASSSLAPDTQYF
>TRBV4-3|few|TRBJ2-7|TRBD1
TGCGCCAGCAGCCACCGGGACAGAGGAGCCTACGAGCAGTACTTC
CASSHRDRGAYEQYF
>TRBV28|few|TRBJ1-4|TRBD1
TGTGCCAGCAGTTTACACCAGGGGGGAGGTGAAAAACTGTTTTTT
CASSLHQGGGEKLFF
>TRBV29-1|NA|TRBJ2-1|TRBD2
TGCAGCGTTGAGGGCGGGGGGGCCGAGTTTGGCAATGAGCAGTTCTTC
CSVEGGGAEFGNEQFF
>TRBV7-2|few|TRBJ2-7|TRBD2
TGTGCCAGCAGCTTAGCTAGCGGGAGGGCCTACGGCTCCTACGAGCAGTACTTC
CASSLASGRAYGSYEQYF
>TRBV6-5|few|TRBJ2-5|NA
TGTGCCAGCAGATTAGGAACCGGGGAAGAGACCCAGTACTTC
CASRLGTGEETQYF
>TRBV20-1|few|TRBJ2-1|TRBD2
TGCAGTGCTTGGGGACTAGCGGGAGGGTTCTTC
CSAWGLAGGFF
>TRBV27|NA|TRBJ1-1|TRBD1
TGTGCCAGCAGTTTCTGGCAGGGGGGCACTGAAGCTTTCTTT
CASSFWQGGTEAFF
>TRBV2|NA|TRBJ1-1|TRBD1
TGTGCCAGCAGTGGACAGGGAAACACTGAAGCTTTCTTT
CASSGQGNTEAFF
>TRBV5-1|NA|TRBJ2-3|TRBD2
TGCGCCAGCAGCTTGGCCGCGGGGGGGTTCACAGATACGCAGTATTTT
CASSLAAGGFTDTQYF
>TRBV5-1|few|TRBJ1-2|NA
TGCGCCAGCAGCTTGGGTACGGGGGGCTACACCTTC
CASSLGTGGYTF
>TRBV5-6|few|TRBJ2-1|NA
TGTGCCAGCAGCTTTGCTAACAATGAGCAGTTCTTC
CASSFANNEQFF
>TRBV6-5|few|TRBJ2-7|NA
TGTGCCAGCAGAACTAACGAGGACAGCTACTACGAGCAGTACTTC
CASRTNEDSYYEQYF
>TRBV5-1|NA|TRBJ2-3|NA
TGCGCCAGCAGCTTTGGTAGTTCAGGTCCGGATACGCAGTATTTT
CASSFGSSGPDTQYF
>TRBV5-5|NA|TRBJ1-2|NA
TGTGCCAGCAGCTTTACTCCCGGAGCCAGGGATCCGAATGGCTACACCTTC
CASSFTPGARDPNGYTF
>TRBV6-5|NA|TRBJ2-1|TRBD2
TGTGCCAGCAGTTACTCCGGGACTAGCGGGAGCTATGAGCAGTTCTTC
CASSYSGTSGSYEQFF
>TRBV27|few|TRBJ2-7|TRBD2
TGTGCCAGCAGTCCGCGGACTAGCGGGGTCTACGAGCAGTACTTC
CASSPRTSGVYEQYF
>TRBV2|NA|TRBJ2-7|NA
TGTGCCAGCAGGGTTAGCAACTACGAGCAGTACTTC
CASRVSNYEQYF
>TRBV4-2|few|TRBJ1-1|NA
TGTGCCAGCAGCCAAGGAGTGGAGGGGGGGACTGAAGCTTTCTTT
CASSQGVEGGTEAFF
>TRBV25-1|NA|TRBJ2-7|TRBD2
TGTGCCAGAAGACCAGGGACTAGCGACGACTTC
CARRPGTSDDF
>TRBV4-3|few|TRBJ1-1|NA
TGCGCCAGCAGCCCTTTCTCGATGGGAGGCACTGAAGCTTTCTTT
CASSPFSMGGTEAFF
>TRBV4-3|NA|TRBJ2-1|TRBD2
TGCGCCAGCAGCCAAGGCTCTAGCGGGAGAGCCTACAATGAGCAGTTCTTC
CASSQGSSGRAYNEQFF
>TRBV5-6|NA|TRBJ2-5|TRBD2
TGTGCCAGCAGCCCGACTTGGACTAGGGGAGAGACCCAGTACTTC
CASSPTWTRGETQYF
>TRBV6-5|NA|TRBJ2-1|NA
TGTGCCAGCAGTTCACCCGGGGAACACTACAATGAGCAGTTCTTC
CASSSPGEHYNEQFF
>TRBV27|NA|TRBJ1-5|TRBD1
TGTGCCGCAGGGGGGAACGGAATTAGCAATCAGCCCCAGCATTTT
CAAGGNGISNQPQHF
>TRBV30|NA|TRBJ1-5|NA
TGTGCCTGGAGTCTAGTGCAGGGCAGTAAGCCCCAGCATTTT
CAWSLVQGSKPQHF
>TRBV25-1|few|TRBJ2-6|NA
TGTGCCAGCACTGGCGGCCGCTCTGGGGCCAACGTCCTGACTTTC
CASTGGRSGANVLTF
>TRBV7-9|NA|TRBJ2-3|TRBD2
TGTGCCAGCAGCTTAGCGGGACTAGCGGGGGGCACAGATACGCAGTATTTT
CASSLAGLAGGTDTQYF
>TRBV5-4|NA|TRBJ1-2|NA
TGTGCCAGCAGCTTGGAGCCGGGGGGAAATTATGGCTACACCTTC
CASSLEPGGNYGYTF
>TRBV5-4|few|TRBJ1-2|TRBD1
TGTGCCAGCAGCCGACCAGACAGGGCGCGGAACGGTGGCTACACCTTC
CASSRPDRARNGGYTF
>TRBV6-6|few|TRBJ2-3|NA
TGTGCCAGCAGTCCTCTTGAGGGAAGGACAGATACGCAGTATTTT
CASSPLEGRTDTQYF
>TRBV28|few|TRBJ2-2|TRBD1
TGTGCCACGACAGGGTACACCGGGGAGCTGTTTTTT
CATTGYTGELFF
>TRBV27|NA|TRBJ1-5|TRBD1
TGTGCCAGCAGTCCAAACAGGGGGGATCAGCCCCAGCATTTT
CASSPNRGDQPQHF
>TRBV15|NA|TRBJ2-5|TRBD1
TGTGCCACCAGCAGGTTCAGGGGGCCGGGGGAGCAGTACTTC
CATSRFRGPGEQYF
>TRBV7-2|few|TRBJ2-2|NA
TGTGCCAGCAGCTTCAGGGGAGGGGAGCTGTTTTTT
CASSFRGGELFF
>TRBV5-5|NA|TRBJ2-7|NA
TGTGCCAGCAGCTTGATCATGGCGGCAGGGAGGTACGAGCAGTACTTC
CASSLIMAAGRYEQYF
>TRBV28|NA|TRBJ2-5|NA
TGTGCCACCGCCAGGTCCCTTGGAGAGACCCAGTACTTC
CATARSLGETQYF
>TRBV28|NA|TRBJ2-7|NA
TGTGCCAGCAGTTTAAGGAGGGCCGTGACCTACGAGCAGTACTTC
CASSLRRAVTYEQYF
>TRBV7-2|NA|TRBJ1-1|NA
TGTGCCAGCAGAACAGCCCCGACAGACATGAACACTGAAGCTTTCTTT
CASRTAPTDMNTEAFF
>TRBV27|few|TRBJ2-1|NA
TGTGCCAGCAGTTTATCGCCCCTTGAGTCGGGGGTTAATGAGCAGTTCTTC
CASSLSPLESGVNEQFF
>TRBV19|NA|TRBJ2-1|NA
TGTGCCAGTAGTATCGGGATTTACAATGAGCAGTTCTTC
CASSIGIYNEQFF
>TRBV5-1|few|TRBJ2-5|NA
TGCGCCAGCAGCCTAGATAGAAGGGAGACCCAGTACTTC
CASSLDRRETQYF
>TRBV6-1|NA|TRBJ2-1|NA
TGTGCCAGCAGTGATTATGCGGTCCTTAACAACAATGAGCAGTTCTTC
CASSDYAVLNNNEQFF
>TRBV19|few|TRBJ1-6|NA
TGTGCCAGTAGTATTGGCTTCTCCTATAATTCACCCCTCCACTTT
CASSIGFSYNSPLHF
>TRBV15|NA|TRBJ2-3|NA
TGTGCCACAATGCCGGGACACCACACAGATACGCAGTATTTT
CATMPGHHTDTQYF
>TRBV23-1|few|TRBJ2-5|NA
TGCGCCGGAACACAGGTTGTAGAGACCCAGTACTTC
CAGTQVVETQYF
>TRBV7-2|NA|TRBJ1-3|TRBD1
TGTGCCAGCAGCCCGATGGACAGGGGGTACGGAAACACCATATATTTT
CASSPMDRGYGNTIYF
>TRBV14|few|TRBJ2-7|NA
TGTGCCAGCAGCCTTGGGGCAGGGGTGTACGAGCAGTACTTC
CASSLGAGVYEQYF
>TRBV6-5|few|TRBJ1-2|NA
TGTGCCAGCAGCCGGAAGGTGACGGGAGGCTACACCTTC
CASSRKVTGGYTF
>TRBV9|NA|TRBJ1-1|TRBD1
TGTGCCAGCAGCGAAACAGGGGACACTGAAGCTTTCTTT
CASSETGDTEAFF
>TRBV7-2|NA|TRBJ2-3|TRBD2
TGTGCCAGCAGCTTCGGGCCCGGGACTAGCGGCGATACGCAGTATTTT
CASSFGPGTSGDTQYF
>TRBV28|few|TRBJ2-3|NA
TGTGCCACCAACCGTCTAGGAGGGGCCACAGATACGCAGTATTTT
CATNRLGGATDTQYF
>TRBV6-1|few|TRBJ1-2|TRBD1
TGTGCCAGCAGTGAAAAATTGCTACAGGACAGGGGCACTGACGGAGGCTACACCTTC
CASSEKLLQDRGTDGGYTF
>TRBV2|few|TRBJ1-1|NA
TGTGCCAGCAGTGCAGGGTCCAGGTACACTGAAGCTTTCTTT
CASSAGSRYTEAFF
>TRBV7-6|few|TRBJ2-5|TRBD1
TGTGCCAGCAGCTTGCTCGGGACAGGGGAAGAGACCCAGTACTTC
CASSLLGTGEETQYF
>TRBV7-9|NA|TRBJ2-1|NA
TGTGCCAGCAGCTTAAGGTGGGTGGGAGGCCGCTCCTACAATGAGCAGTTCTTC
CASSLRWVGGRSYNEQFF
>TRBV28|NA|TRBJ2-1|TRBD1
TGTGCCAGCGATATCGACAGGGGGTACAATGAGCAGTTCTTC
CASDIDRGYNEQFF
>TRBV5-1|NA|TRBJ1-4|NA
TGCGCCAGCAGCGCTTTCCGGGATCCAAATGAAAAACTGTTTTTT
CASSAFRDPNEKLFF
>TRBV2|few|TRBJ2-2|TRBD1
TGTGCCAGCAGGGGCCCGGGACAGTCCACCGGGGAGCTGTTTTTT
CASRGPGQSTGELFF